Following are 3 T cell receptor beta chains from one sample sequenced in a study of control samples from healthy donors and cancer patients. TCRdb's table, derived via immunoSEQ multiplex PCR, lists solely in-frame clones and lacks some. The sample contains 150,000 or so clones, more than 85% of which appear only once. The sample comprised blood. The receptors come from a man aged 18 to 30 in good health.

The rearrangement links TRBV13 to TRBJ2-7, with 9 bases lining up with TRBD1. V was pared by 5 bases and J by 5 bases, with 7 bases of the junction left unmatched. This CDR3 has 14 residues. Germline CDR1 and CDR2: PRHDT and FYEKMQ (reference sequence). The CDR3 region is CASSTPTGGHEQYF. In DNA, the CDR3 is TGTGCCAGCAGCACCCCGACAGGGGGTCACGAGCAGTACTTC.

In this sample, this clone turned up once. The chain recombines TRBV19 with TRBJ1-1, with 8 bases lining up with TRBD1. Germline CDR1 reads LNHDA; CDR2 reads SQIVND (reference sequence). CDR3 size: 13 residues. After removal of 5 bases from V and 7 bases from J, the junction contained 6 bases not matched to a gene. This CDR3 is CASSAGQAVEAFF. The CDR3 region has the DNA TGTGCCAGTAGTGCGGGACAGGCAGTTGAAGCTTTCTTT.

The rearrangement uses TRBV7-9 and TRBJ2-7, with 9 positions matching TRBD2. The J segment lost 6 bases and the V segment lost 5 bases, leaving 8 bases of the junction unmatched. CDR1 is SEHNR and CDR2 is FQNEAQ in the germline V gene (reference sequence). This CDR3 has 14 residues. In DNA, the CDR3 is TGTGCCAGCAGCCCCCGGGAGCGGGAGGCCGAGCAGTACTTC. Protein product: CASSPREREAEQYF.